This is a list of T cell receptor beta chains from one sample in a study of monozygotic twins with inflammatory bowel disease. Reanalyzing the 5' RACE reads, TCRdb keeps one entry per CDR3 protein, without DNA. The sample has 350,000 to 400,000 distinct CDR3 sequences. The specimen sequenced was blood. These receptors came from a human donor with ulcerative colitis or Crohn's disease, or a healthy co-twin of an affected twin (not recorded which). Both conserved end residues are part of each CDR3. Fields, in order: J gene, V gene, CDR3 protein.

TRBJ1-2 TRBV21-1 CASNRAGRNYGYTF
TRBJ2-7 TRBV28 CASVLLRGGPQYF
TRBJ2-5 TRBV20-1 CSAPVAGGPGWQETQYF
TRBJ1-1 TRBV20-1 CPAPLNTEAFF
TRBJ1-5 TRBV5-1 CASSLMGRGQPQHF
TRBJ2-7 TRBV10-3 CAINAGISYEQYF
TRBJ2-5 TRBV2 CASSEVETQYF
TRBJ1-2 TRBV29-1 CSTQGGDYGYTF
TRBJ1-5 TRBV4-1 CASSQHLPQGNQPQHF
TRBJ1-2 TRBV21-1 CASSLRGGYTF
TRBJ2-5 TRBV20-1 CSASLTSGGLETQYF
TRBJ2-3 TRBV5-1 CASSFGVTSGGSTDTQYF
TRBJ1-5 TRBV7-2 CASSLGLGNSNQPQHF
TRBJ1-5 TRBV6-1 CASRGADWGNQPQHF
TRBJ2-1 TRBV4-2 CASSLSRGDRSYNEQFF
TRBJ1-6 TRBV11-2 CASSLDMVNSPLHF
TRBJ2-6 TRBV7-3 CASSPRTATGANVLTF
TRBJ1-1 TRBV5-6 CASSKNTEAFF
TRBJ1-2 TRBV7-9 CASSRTQGKLDYGYTF
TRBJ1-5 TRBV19 CASSIRTFSNQPQHF
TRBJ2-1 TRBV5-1 CASGQGAHPVYYNEQFF
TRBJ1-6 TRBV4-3 CASSQTSYADSPLHF
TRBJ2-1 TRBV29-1 CSVLRGLAGDRRYNEQFF
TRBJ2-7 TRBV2 CASSPQVYEQYF
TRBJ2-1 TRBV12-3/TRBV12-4 CASSRRQGLNNEQFF
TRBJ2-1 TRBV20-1 CSARNRGGAPNNEQFF
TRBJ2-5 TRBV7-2 CASSPGGASSETQYF
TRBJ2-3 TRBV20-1 CSAKPRQPITSTDTQYF
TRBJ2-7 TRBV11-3 CASSLESGNSEQYF
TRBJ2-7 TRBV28 CASSDRAYEQYF
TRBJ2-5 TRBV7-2 CASSLAFQETQYF
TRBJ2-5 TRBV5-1 CASSLTVGETQYF
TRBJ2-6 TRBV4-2 CASSPWTGPRSGANVLTF
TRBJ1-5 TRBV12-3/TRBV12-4 CASSGQNQPQHF
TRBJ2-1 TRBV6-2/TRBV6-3 CASSYSTYNEQFF
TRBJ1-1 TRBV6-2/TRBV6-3 CASSPLRQKNTEAFF
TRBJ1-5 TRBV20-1 CSAGGLHSNQPQHF
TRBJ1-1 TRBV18 CASFVRWAENTEAFF
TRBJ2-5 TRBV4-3 CASSHGTGQGRKTQYF
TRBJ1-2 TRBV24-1 CATSDSGRGGYTF
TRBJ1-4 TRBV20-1 CSAPGQPGRFATNEKLFF
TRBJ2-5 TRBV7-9 CASSPEAGTQYF
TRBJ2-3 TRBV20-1 CSASVLGGGRTDTQYF
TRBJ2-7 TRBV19 CASSMGQVSYEQYF
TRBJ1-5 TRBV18 CASSPRTVGDNQPQHF
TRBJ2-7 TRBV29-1 CSVRDRTYEQYF
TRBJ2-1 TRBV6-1 CASRLTSGGLNEQFF
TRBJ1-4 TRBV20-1 CSARWTTNEKLFF